The rows below give T cell receptor beta chains drawn from one sample of a study of T cell repertoires in cytomegalovirus infection. TCRdb re-derived calls from the reads in MiXCR, one entry per CDR3 protein. The repertoire has a few hundred thousand distinct CDR3 sequences, about 17% of them found once; the top ten carry roughly 45%. Sequenced input: CD8+ T cells from PBMCs. These receptors were obtained from a human donor in good health (CMV status not recorded). Some clones in this sample may be carry-over from other donors' samples. Each CDR3 is given with its conserved first and last residue. The D gene is left open where the match is weak. Expanded clones get a size class; other rows say once, few or many, or leave the size out.

D gene | clone size | J gene | V gene | CDR3 DNA | CDR3 protein
NA | NA | TRBJ2-7 | TRBV20-1 | TGCAGTGCTAGAGATCCGGACTTCAGAGAGCAGTACTTC | CSARDPDFREQYF
NA | once | TRBJ1-1 | TRBV6-2/TRBV6-3 | TGTGCCAGCGGCCCGGGATTCTACACTGAAGCTTTCTTT | CASGPGFYTEAFF
TRBD2 | many | TRBJ2-7 | TRBV11-2 | TGTGCCAGCAGCTTACAGCGGGGGGAACTCGAGCAGTACTTC | CASSLQRGELEQYF
NA | few | TRBJ1-1 | TRBV6-6 | TGTGCCAGCAGTTACGGGCCCCTACCGAACACTGAAGCTTTCTTT | CASSYGPLPNTEAFF
NA | NA | TRBJ1-2 | TRBV29-1 | TGCAGCGTTGACCCACGGGGCGGCTATGGCTACACCTTC | CSVDPRGGYGYTF
TRBD1 | NA | TRBJ1-5 | TRBV9 | TGTGCCAGCAGCCCATCCAGGACAGGGCCCCTGAATCAGCCCCAGCATTTT | CASSPSRTGPLNQPQHF
TRBD1 | many | TRBJ1-2 | TRBV7-8 | TGTGCCAGCAGCTTAGTGTTATTGGGACAGTACCTGAACTATGGCTACACCTTC | CASSLVLLGQYLNYGYTF
NA | NA | TRBJ1-4 | TRBV13 | TGTGCCAGCAGCACTCTGGGCCTGGGTGAAAAACTGTTTTTT | CASSTLGLGEKLFF
NA | NA | TRBJ1-4 | TRBV6-5 | TGTGCCAGCAGTTACTCTACATGGCACGTCGGTGAAAAACTGTTTTTT | CASSYSTWHVGEKLFF
NA | NA | TRBJ2-7 | TRBV14 | TGTGCCAGCAGCCCTCCTGCTTCCTACGAGCAGTACTTC | CASSPPASYEQYF
NA | NA | TRBJ2-7 | TRBV5-4 | TGTGCCAGCAGCTTGGTTGACCGTGCCTCGGGGCACGAGCAGTACTTC | CASSLVDRASGHEQYF
NA | NA | TRBJ1-2 | TRBV4-1 | TGCGCCAGCAGCCAAGATGCACGGGGCTACACCTTC | CASSQDARGYTF
TRBD1 | many | TRBJ2-6 | TRBV28 | TGTGCCAGCAGGCGGACAGGGACGGTTCTGGGGGCCAACGTCCTGACTTTC | CASRRTGTVLGANVLTF
NA | NA | TRBJ2-7 | TRBV9 | TGTGCCAGCAGCGTAGAAGACAACTACGAGCAGTACTTC | CASSVEDNYEQYF
TRBD1 | many | TRBJ1-6 | TRBV6-2/TRBV6-3 | TGTGCCAGCAGTTCCGCGGCGACAGGGAGTAATTCACCCCTCCACTTT | CASSSAATGSNSPLHF
NA | few | TRBJ2-3 | TRBV6-5 | TGTGCCAGCAGTTACTCGTCGGTTCTCGGCACAGATACGCAGTATTTT | CASSYSSVLGTDTQYF
NA | NA | TRBJ1-2 | TRBV7-9 | TGTGCCAGCAGCCCCGGGACACTCTTTCCTTATGGCTACACCTTC | CASSPGTLFPYGYTF
NA | NA | TRBJ1-5 | TRBV20-1 | TGCAGTGCTAGAGAGGTCAGGGGAAGAGATCAGCCCCAGCATTTT | CSAREVRGRDQPQHF
TRBD1 | NA | TRBJ1-6 | TRBV28 | TGTGCCGGCAGTTTGGTTCCAGGGGGCGATAATTCACCCCTCCACTTT | CAGSLVPGGDNSPLHF
TRBD2 | NA | TRBJ2-7 | TRBV27 | TGTGCCAGCAGTTTTGGGGGTGGGGGGGCCTACGAGCAGTACTTC | CASSFGGGGAYEQYF
TRBD2 | NA | TRBJ2-7 | TRBV7-9 | TGTGCCAGCAGCTATCAGATTAGCGGGGGGGCGAGCGACGAGCAGTACTTC | CASSYQISGGASDEQYF
NA | few | TRBJ2-6 | TRBV7-2 | TGTGCCAGCAGCTTCTGGCGGGCTGGGGCCAACGTCCTGACTTTC | CASSFWRAGANVLTF
NA | few | TRBJ2-2 | TRBV6-5 | TGTGCCAGCAGTTACGAACCCAGGGGGGACACCGGGGAGCTGTTTTTT | CASSYEPRGDTGELFF
TRBD1 | many | TRBJ2-7 | TRBV6-2/TRBV6-3 | TGTGCCAGCAGCCCGACAGGGGGCTACGAGCAGTACTTC | CASSPTGGYEQYF
TRBD2 | many | TRBJ2-1 | TRBV7-6 | TGTGCCAGCAGCACAGCGGGGGGCCTATACAATGAGCAGTTCTTC | CASSTAGGLYNEQFF
NA | many | TRBJ2-7 | TRBV20-1 | TGCAGTGCTAGACGGATCTCCTACGAGCAGTACTTC | CSARRISYEQYF
NA | few | TRBJ2-1 | TRBV9 | TGTGCCAGCAGCGTAGAAGCCGCGCATGAGCAGTTCTTC | CASSVEAAHEQFF
NA | few | TRBJ2-7 | TRBV28 | TGTGCCAGCAGTTCCCGCCGGCGGAATACCAACGAGCAGTACTTC | CASSSRRRNTNEQYF
TRBD1 | few | TRBJ1-2 | TRBV18 | TGTGCCAGCTCACCTTTCCGGGACAGGGCCCTATCTAACTATGGCTACACCTTC | CASSPFRDRALSNYGYTF
TRBD2 | NA | TRBJ2-7 | TRBV6-5 | TGTGCCAGCAGCCAGGGGTCTGGCGGGGGGGCCTACGAGCAGTACTTC | CASSQGSGGGAYEQYF
TRBD1 | few | TRBJ1-4 | TRBV7-9 | TGTGCCAGCAGCGAAGACAGGGGGCGCAGAGAAAAACTGTTTTTT | CASSEDRGRREKLFF
NA | NA | TRBJ1-6 | TRBV28 | TGTGCCAGCGGCGGACAGAGCTCCTATAATTCACCCCTCCACTTT | CASGGQSSYNSPLHF
NA | few | TRBJ2-7 | TRBV5-4 | TGTGCCAGCAGCTTCTGGGGCGCCACATACGAGCAGTACTTC | CASSFWGATYEQYF
NA | NA | TRBJ1-5 | TRBV15 | TGTGCCACCAGCAGAGTAGAGACGGAACAAGATAGCAATCAGCCCCAGCATTTT | CATSRVETEQDSNQPQHF
TRBD2 | many | TRBJ2-3 | TRBV11-1 | TGTGCCAGCACCAGACCTCGCGGGGGGGTCACAGATACGCAGTATTTT | CASTRPRGGVTDTQYF
NA | few | TRBJ1-1 | TRBV25-1 | TGTGCCAGCAGTGGCCTCAGGGGAAAAGCTTTCACTGAAGCTTTCTTT | CASSGLRGKAFTEAFF
NA | many | TRBJ2-7 | TRBV2 | TGTGCCATCCCTGGGACTTCTCCCTACGAGCAGTACTTC | CAIPGTSPYEQYF
NA | NA | TRBJ2-7 | TRBV6-2/TRBV6-3 | TGTGCCAGCAGTGGCAGGGTGGATTTCTACGAGCAGTACTTC | CASSGRVDFYEQYF
TRBD1 | NA | TRBJ2-7 | TRBV28 | TGTGCCAGCAGTTTAGTCAGGGGGCTCTACGAGCAGTACTTC | CASSLVRGLYEQYF
NA | NA | TRBJ1-5 | TRBV6-8 | TGTGCCAGCGGCCTAAACAGTGATCAGCCCCAGCATTTT | CASGLNSDQPQHF
TRBD1 | many | TRBJ2-7 | TRBV11-2 | TGTGCCAGCAGTTTAGGGACAGGAGCCTACGAGCAGTACTTC | CASSLGTGAYEQYF
NA | many | TRBJ2-7 | TRBV7-2 | TGTGCCAGCAGCTTAGGGGGGGTCCTCTCCTACGAGCAGTACTTC | CASSLGGVLSYEQYF
TRBD1 | few | TRBJ1-1 | TRBV6-2/TRBV6-3 | TGTGCCAGCAGCAGAGGACAGGGGTTGAACACTGAAGCTTTCTTT | CASSRGQGLNTEAFF
TRBD1 | many | TRBJ2-1 | TRBV12-3/TRBV12-4 | TGTGCCAGCAGTCAGGGACAGGCGAATGAGCAGTTCTTC | CASSQGQANEQFF
TRBD1 | few | TRBJ2-3 | TRBV14 | TGTGCCAGCAGCCCGGGGGACAGGATATTCACAGATACGCAGTATTTT | CASSPGDRIFTDTQYF
NA | NA | TRBJ1-1 | TRBV20-1 | TGCAGTGCTAGTACTTCCCCCGCGGGCACTGAAGCTTTCTTT | CSASTSPAGTEAFF
NA | few | TRBJ1-5 | TRBV20-1 | TGCAGTGCTCTCGGGCCGGAGTATAGCAATCAGCCCCAGCATTTT | CSALGPEYSNQPQHF
TRBD2 | many | TRBJ2-2 | TRBV7-2 | TGTGCCAGCAGCTTAGGTCGGGGGGGAGGCACCGGGGAGCTGTTTTTT | CASSLGRGGGTGELFF
TRBD2 | few | TRBJ2-1 | TRBV20-1 | TGCAGTGCTAGAGATGGATCTAGCGGGGGCCCCGCGCAGTTCTTC | CSARDGSSGGPAQFF
NA | NA | TRBJ2-7 | TRBV4-1 | TGCGCCAGCACGTACCGGGACGGACCCTACGAGCAGTACTTC | CASTYRDGPYEQYF
TRBD1 | NA | TRBJ1-6 | TRBV2 | TGTGCCAGCAGTGAATGGGGGGACAGGTCACCCCTCCACTTT | CASSEWGDRSPLHF
NA | once | TRBJ1-1 | TRBV9 | TGTGCCAGCAGCGGAAGGGGCAGCGCTGGGAACACTGAAGCTTTCTTT | CASSGRGSAGNTEAFF
NA | many | TRBJ1-1 | TRBV6-1 | TGTGCCAGCAGTGAATGGGTCTTCGGGGAACGAGGCACTGAAGCTTTCTTT | CASSEWVFGERGTEAFF
TRBD1 | many | TRBJ2-2 | TRBV7-8 | TGTGCCAGCAGCTCACAGGGGGCGAACACCGGGGAGCTGTTTTTT | CASSSQGANTGELFF
TRBD2 | many | TRBJ2-1 | TRBV20-1 | TGCAGTGCTAGGGACCTGCGGGGGGGCTACAATGAGCAGTTCTTC | CSARDLRGGYNEQFF
NA | NA | TRBJ2-1 | TRBV7-9 | TGTGCCAGCAGCAGACTCGCCGGGGGGCATGAGCAGTTCTTC | CASSRLAGGHEQFF
TRBD2 | few | TRBJ2-2 | TRBV6-5 | TGTGCCAGCAGTTACCAGGGACTAGCGGGGGACGGGGAGCTGTTTTTT | CASSYQGLAGDGELFF
TRBD1 | few | TRBJ2-2 | TRBV7-9 | TGTGCCAGCAGCGGGGGGACAGGGACCACCGGGGAGCTGTTTTTT | CASSGGTGTTGELFF